This TCR beta chain appears in the sequencing data of a study of human T cells and chemical hapten exposure. The wider study: Patch tests put 0.01% DPC on the upper back, and the results were checked at 6 days. Study-wide results and limits: Expanded TCRs created a significantly greater count of big CDR3 similarity clusters than controls did.

Time point specified: patch test 1, 2 weeks after DPC sensitization. This sample's treatment: therapeutic diphenylcyclopropenone sensitization with weekly scalp DPC. This clonotype was detected ten times or more. Its antigen is not identified. This CDR3 region has 15 residues. From germline, CDR1 is WSHSY and CDR2 SAAADI. V lost 10 bases and J 7 bases, leaving 20 bases between the germline ends. Unique molecular identifiers were affixed to discrete cDNA molecules within the library. From the RACE reads, TCRdb called clonotypes with MiXCR, one entry per CDR3 protein. The top ten hold roughly 4% of the sample, which has around 76,000 distinct CDR3 sequences, 10% to 15% seen once.

The specimen was whole blood, collected in connection with sensitization to the hapten diphenylcyclopropenone (DPC). This chain uses TRBV10-2 with TRBJ1-6; no definite D call. This clonotype was obtained from a woman aged 60-75 years with alopecia areata. Some clones in this sample may be carry-over from other donors' samples. The CDR3 bases are TGCGCCACCGAGGACGAGCAAATATTGAATTCACCCCTCCACTTT. Its translation: CATEDEQILNSPLHF.